The 9 T cell receptor beta chains listed next were all sequenced from one sample in a study of T cells in Graves' hyperthyroidism and ophthalmopathy. RNA transcripts served as the template for amplifying TCR beta CDR3 regions. The HTBI set primed first-round TCR CDR3 RT-PCR. TCRdb analysed the multiplex PCR reads with MiXCR anew, one entry per CDR3 protein. Among some 180,000 distinct CDR3 sequences listed, 15% to 20% were seen once. The sample consisted of blood. The receptors shown here come from a woman between 50 and 59 years old with Graves' hyperthyroidism.

This chain connects TRBV12-3 or TRBV12-4 to TRBJ2-7; tentatively, D is TRBD1 or TRBD2 (7 bases each). V was trimmed by 5 bases and J by 2 bases, leaving 22 bases between them. The CDR3 is 17 amino acids. The CDR3 sequence: CASSPTHTTGTTYEQYF. The CDR3 DNA is TGTGCCAGCAGTCCAACGCACACGACAGGGACTACCTACGAGCAGTACTTC.

As to this clonotype: One base away lies a much larger clone, so this may be a sequencing read error. The chain links TRBV6-1 to TRBJ1-5, with D possibly matching TRBD1 (5 bases). Germline V gene lookup returns CDR1 MNHNS and CDR2 SASEGT. V shed 3 bases and J shed 5 bases, with 8 bases lying between them. This CDR3 spans 13 amino acids. The CDR3 DNA is TGTGCCAGCAGTGATTGGGGGGATCAGCCCCAGCATTTT. Translation gives CASSDWGDQPQHF.

V and J are TRBV6-1 and TRBJ2-7, with D maybe TRBD1 (6 bases). Trimming shortened V by 7 bases and J by 2 bases, and 12 bases separated the two germline ends. The germline gives CDR1 MNHNS, CDR2 SASEGT. This CDR3 has 13 amino acids. Here the CDR3 DNA reads TGTGCCAGCACCCAAGGGGGTCCCTACGAGCAGTACTTC. This translates into CASTQGGPYEQYF.

The V and J genes are TRBV6-2 or TRBV6-3 and TRBJ2-1; 10 bases fit TRBD1. V shed 7 bases and J 4 bases; nucleotides not matched to a gene: 10. From germline, CDR1 is MNHEY and CDR2 SVGEGT. The CDR3 contains 16 residues. The CDR3 bases are TGTGCCAGCACCCCCGGCCCGGGACAGGGGTACAATGAGCAGTTCTTC. Its translation: CASTPGPGQGYNEQFF.

The chain couples TRBV19 to TRBJ1-5; no clear D. The CDR3 is made up of 14 amino acids. Germline CDR1 reads LNHDA; CDR2 reads SQIVND (reference sequence). V dropped 7 bases and J dropped 6 bases, with 16 bases sitting between them. In nucleotides, the CDR3 is TGTGCCAGTAAGGAGGGCCGCCGTCCTCAGCCCCAGCATTTT. This gives the protein CASKEGRRPQPQHF.

In its sample, this clonotype was seen many times. The gene calls are TRBV19 and TRBJ2-5; 7 bases agree with TRBD1. There are 16 residues in the CDR3. The germline CDR1 and CDR2 sequences are LNHDA and SQIVND (reference sequence). J gave up 0 bases and V 3 bases, and 7 bases lay outside the gene matches. CDR3 coding DNA: TGTGCCAGTAGTATCCGACAGGGTTCGTACCAAGAGACCCAGTACTTC. Its translation: CASSIRQGSYQETQYF.

A few counts support this clonotype. The V gene is TRBV9, the J gene TRBJ1-2; 8 bases agree with TRBD1. The V segment lost 1 base and the J segment 2 bases; nucleotides outside the gene matches: 7. CDR1 and CDR2 (germline): SGDLS, YYNGEE. This CDR3 comprises 16 residues. The CDR3 sequence is CASSVSLQGGNYGYTF. CDR3 sequence (DNA): TGTGCCAGCAGCGTAAGCCTACAGGGGGGAAACTATGGCTACACCTTC.

This clonotype was observed many times. The V and J genes are TRBV7-2 and TRBJ2-1; D ambiguous. The germline V and J ends were trimmed by 1 base and 7 bases, with 8 bases remaining between them. Germline loops: CDR1 SGHTA, CDR2 FQGNSA. The CDR3 consists of 13 residues. Here the CDR3 reads CASSLVWENEQFF. CDR3 nucleotides: TGTGCCAGCAGCTTAGTGTGGGAAAATGAGCAGTTCTTC. The full variable domain, with the rest looked up from reference TRBV7-2 and TRBJ2-1, is GAGVSQSPSNKVTEKGKDVELRCDPISGHTALYWYRQSLGQGLEFLIYFQGNSAPDKSGLPSDRFSAERTGGSVSTLTIQRTQQEDSAVYLCASSLVWENEQFFGPGTRLTVL.

This clonotype appeared many times. CDR3 sequence (DNA): TGTGCCAGCAGCTTAGCGAGGGGAAGCATCACAGATACGCAGTATTTT. Translation gives CASSLARGSITDTQYF. The chain recombines TRBV11-1 with TRBJ2-3; either TRBD1 or TRBD2 may supply D (5 bases each). Trimming removed 0 bases at V and 2 bases at J, with 12 bases between. Germline V gene sequence: CDR1 SGHAT, CDR2 FQDESV (reference sequence). This CDR3 contains 16 residues.